Below, 3 T cell receptor beta chains from the same sample are listed, as sequenced in a study of low-dose radiotherapy and immunotherapy resistance in tumors. First-strand cDNA relied on TRAV- and TRBV-specific primers spanning alpha and beta chains. TCRs were put through roughly 20 PCR cycles of amplification with Phusion. A constant-region primer and the V-primer adapter served as the primer pair. TCRdb reprocessed the reads with MiXCR, giving one entry per CDR3 protein. The data hold about 12,000 distinct CDR3 sequences, with roughly four fifths observed a single time. These receptor sequences come from a human donor with advanced metastatic prostate, ovarian, gallbladder or colorectal cancer (not recorded which). This table probably holds off-target reads from a library built for another chain.

J is TRBJ1-1 and V is TRBV6-2 or TRBV6-3; no clear D gene. The length of the CDR3 is 11 residues. Per the germline V gene, CDR1 is MNHEY and CDR2 is SVGEGT. V shed 5 bases and J shed 8 bases, with 9 bases lying between them. The CDR3 region has the DNA TGTGCCAGCAGTCAACGTAGAGAAGCTTTCTTT. This translates into CASSQRREAFF.

This clonotype was detected only once. This chain connects TRBV7-2 to TRBJ1-1, with a weak D call TRBD1 (6 bases). Trimming stripped 4 bases from V and 2 bases from J, with 11 bases between. This CDR3 is built from 14 residues. Per germline, CDR1 SGHTA and CDR2 FQGNSA. CDR3 nucleotide sequence: TGTGCCAGCAGCTCTCGGGGGCTAAACACTGAAGCTTTCTTT. Translated: CASSSRGLNTEAFF.

V usage is TRBV20-1 and J usage is TRBJ2-7, with TRBD1 as a possible D gene (5 bases). CDR1 and CDR2 (germline): DFQATT, SNEGSKA (reference sequence). V lost 0 bases and J 1 base, leaving 13 bases between the germline ends. The CDR3 extends over 15 amino acids. CDR3 nucleotides: TGCAGTGCTAGAGATAGAAGGGGCGTATCCTACGAGCAGTACTTC. Its protein is CSARDRRGVSYEQYF.